This T cell receptor (beta chain) was recorded in a study of blood T cell repertoires in COVID-19. Study summary: The United States, Italy and Spain supplied acute and convalescent COVID-19 samples. Nucleic acid was either cDNA or gDNA, and it came from T cells, B-cell-depleted T cells, or PBMCs.

Per the original data handling: Researchers report that nucleated cell counts were estimated from reference gene primer amplification. Sequencing was performed with immunoSEQ multiplex PCR; in TCRdb, only in-frame clones are kept and a portion is missing. D and trimming come from the DNA, and the V and J calls and clone size come from that table. The table lists under 50,000 clones, 90% to 95% of them singletons, with 1% in the top ten. Unmatched junction bases numbered 10, after V lost 8 bases and J lost 9 bases. Germline lookup yields CDR1 LNHDA and CDR2 SQIVND (reference sequence). The length of the CDR3 is 14 residues.

The TCR comes from a man in his 60s with COVID-19, enrolled during active disease. The genes are TRBV19 and TRBJ2-1, with 10 bases identical to TRBD2. The sequenced sample consisted of peripheral blood. In DNA, the CDR3 is TGTGCCAGTTGGGCTAGCGGGAGAGGGAGTGAGCAGTTCTTC. Amino acids: CASWASGRGSEQFF.